The subject of this entry is one T cell receptor (beta chain). The antigen remains undetermined. Libraries were prepared by immunoSEQ multiplex PCR; TCRdb keeps only in-frame clonotypes and omits some of them. The sample gives roughly 76,000 clones, about 93% of which show up once; roughly 1.6% is in the top ten. The sample is drawn from a study of cytomegalovirus exposure and HLA in healthy donors. The study's findings and limits: Reports indicated that the classifier achieved high specificity and sensitivity in diagnosing cytomegalovirus status.

The CDR3 has 13 residues. V lost 8 bases, J lost 1 base, and 9 bases lay in between. The germline gives CDR1 SEHNR, CDR2 FQNEAQ (reference sequence). Material: PBMCs. This chain joins TRBV7-9 and TRBJ2-1, with D possibly matching TRBD1 (6 bases). The source of this sequence is a man younger than 35 in good health and CMV-seropositive. The CDR3 coding sequence is TGTGCCAGCTTACAGGGTTCCTACAATGAGCAGTTCTTC. It encodes CASLQGSYNEQFF.